These T cell receptor beta chains were read from a single sample in a study of CD8 T cells in ankylosing spondylitis. TCRdb re-analysed the 5' RACE reads in MiXCR, keeping a single row per CDR3 protein. This table holds about 700,000 distinct CDR3 sequences, around 19% found once. Sequenced sample: blood, either unsorted or a sorted T cell fraction (not recorded which). The receptor source for this set is a male donor with ankylosing spondylitis. The CDR3 runs from the conserved cysteine through the conserved F or W. A D gene is named only where the DNA matches it firmly. Clone sizes are given selectively: once, few, many, or a class where the clone is expanded.

>NA|TRBJ2-7|TRBV28|few
TGTGCCAGCATCCAGACTTGGGGGGAGGTGGACGAGCAGTACTTC
CASIQTWGEVDEQYF
>TRBD1|TRBJ1-1|TRBV28|few
TGTGCCAGCATCTCGGGACAGCCTTCCCTGAACACTGAAGCTTTCTTT
CASISGQPSLNTEAFF
>TRBD1|TRBJ1-2|TRBV12-3/TRBV12-4|many
TGTGCCAGCAGTTTGGAGGGGGCGCATGGCTACACCTTC
CASSLEGAHGYTF
>TRBD1|TRBJ2-7|TRBV20-1|many
TGCAGTGCTAAGAACAGGGGTCGATACGAGCAGTACTTC
CSAKNRGRYEQYF
>NA|TRBJ2-5|TRBV27|once
TGTGCCAGCGGAACCGGGCCAAGACGCCAAGAGACCCAGTACTTC
CASGTGPRRQETQYF
>TRBD1|TRBJ1-1|TRBV29-1|NA
TGCAGCGTCGACGGGACAGCGTCTCCCAACACTGAAGCTTTCTTT
CSVDGTASPNTEAFF
>TRBD1|TRBJ2-1|TRBV12-3/TRBV12-4|NA
TGTGCCAGCTCTTGGGGAGGACAGGGCGGCAATGAGCAGTTCTTC
CASSWGGQGGNEQFF
>NA|TRBJ1-2|TRBV20-1|few
TGCAGTGCTACGTCCCCCGGGAACTATGGCTACACCTTC
CSATSPGNYGYTF
>NA|TRBJ1-2|TRBV5-1|few
TGCGCCAGCAGCCCCCTGGGGGGTATAGAAGGAGATGGCTACACCTTC
CASSPLGGIEGDGYTF
>TRBD2|TRBJ2-2|TRBV5-6|NA
TGTGCCAGCAGCTTCAGGGCGGCGGGAGCGGCCGGGGAGCTGTTTTTT
CASSFRAAGAAGELFF
>TRBD1|TRBJ2-2|TRBV5-1|many
TGCGCCAGCAGCGCGGACAGGCCGAAGGGGGAGCTGTTTTTT
CASSADRPKGELFF
>NA|TRBJ2-1|TRBV6-5|many
TGTGCCAGCAGTTACGAGGAAAGCTCCTACAATGAGCAGTTCTTC
CASSYEESSYNEQFF
>TRBD2|TRBJ2-7|TRBV7-9|once
TGTGCCAGCAGCCTAGAGATGGGTCTAGCGGCCTACGAGCAGTACTTC
CASSLEMGLAAYEQYF
>NA|TRBJ2-3|TRBV13|NA
TGTGCCAGCAGCTTAGAATTCGGGACGGGTGAATTTCGGGGTCTCACAGATACGCAGTATTTT
CASSLEFGTGEFRGLTDTQYF
>NA|TRBJ1-4|TRBV12-3/TRBV12-4|once
TGTGCCAGCAGTTTTCGGGCAGGCAAGGACGAAAAACTGTTTTTT
CASSFRAGKDEKLFF
>NA|TRBJ2-1|TRBV6-5|NA
TGTGCCAGCAGTTACCCCACGGGAGCAGGCGACAATGAGCAGTTCTTC
CASSYPTGAGDNEQFF
>TRBD1|TRBJ1-5|TRBV4-1|few
TGCGCCAGCAGCCAAGAAGGACAGGGGCGTCAGCCCCAGCATTTT
CASSQEGQGRQPQHF
>TRBD1|TRBJ2-7|TRBV28|once
TGTGCCAGCAGTTATGGGACAGGTGATTCCTACGAGCAGTACTTC
CASSYGTGDSYEQYF
>NA|TRBJ2-6|TRBV29-1|many
TGCAGCGTTGAGGCTGGGGCCAACGTCCTGACTTTC
CSVEAGANVLTF
>NA|TRBJ2-3|TRBV27|NA
TGTGCCAGCAGTTTACAAGGCAGAGCCACAGATACGCAGTATTTT
CASSLQGRATDTQYF
>NA|TRBJ2-1|TRBV27|few
TGTGCCAGCAGAGGATTAGCAAGGACCCGGCGGCAGTTCTTC
CASRGLARTRRQFF
>NA|TRBJ2-1|TRBV4-1|NA
TGCGCCAGCAGCCAAGCGTCACCCAACAATGAGCAGTTCTTC
CASSQASPNNEQFF
>NA|TRBJ2-1|TRBV19|few
TGTGCCAGTAGTAGGGGTCGGCCCAATGAGCAGTTCTTC
CASSRGRPNEQFF
>TRBD2|TRBJ2-2|TRBV16|few
TGTGCCAGCACTACTAGCGGGAGAGCGACCGGGGAGCTGTTTTTT
CASTTSGRATGELFF
>NA|TRBJ2-2|TRBV28|few
TGTGCCAGCAGTTTAAGGACAACTACCGGGGAGCTGTTTTTT
CASSLRTTTGELFF
>NA|TRBJ2-2|TRBV28|NA
TGTGCCAGCAGCCCGGGCGACACCGGGGAGCTGTTTTTT
CASSPGDTGELFF
>NA|TRBJ1-1|TRBV6-5|NA
TGTGCCAGCAGTTACGCCCCACAGGGCGCTGAAGCTTTCTTT
CASSYAPQGAEAFF
>TRBD2|TRBJ2-5|TRBV20-1|NA
TGCAGTGCTAGAAAAACTAGCGAAGAGACCCAGTACTTC
CSARKTSEETQYF
>NA|TRBJ1-5|TRBV12-3/TRBV12-4|few
TGTGCCAGCAGTTTAGAAATGAAGAATCAGCCCCAGCATTTT
CASSLEMKNQPQHF
>NA|TRBJ1-6|TRBV2|NA
TGTGCCAGCCGACGACAGAATTCACCCCTCCACTTT
CASRRQNSPLHF
>NA|TRBJ2-1|TRBV28|NA
TGTGCCAGCAGTCCGACAGTAAGCTCCTACAATGAGCAGTTCTTC
CASSPTVSSYNEQFF
>TRBD2|TRBJ2-3|TRBV7-2|NA
TGTGCCAGCAGCGGTTTGGGGCGGGAGGCCCCAGATACGCAGTATTTT
CASSGLGREAPDTQYF
>NA|TRBJ1-6|TRBV20-1|NA
TGCAGTGCTAGTGTTGGGGTAACGGATTCACCCCTCCACTTT
CSASVGVTDSPLHF
>TRBD2|TRBJ2-2|TRBV6-1|NA
TGTGCCAGCAGCGTCGCCCTAGCGGGAGTAAGGCTTGGGACCGGGGAGCTGTTTTTT
CASSVALAGVRLGTGELFF
>TRBD2|TRBJ2-7|TRBV28|once
TGTGCCAGCAGTAGGACCGGGACTAGGGACCCCTACGAGCAGTACTTC
CASSRTGTRDPYEQYF
>NA|TRBJ2-7|TRBV5-1|few
TGCGCCAGCAGCTTGTTCGGTGAGAGCTCCTACGAGCAGTACTTC
CASSLFGESSYEQYF
>TRBD2|TRBJ2-2|TRBV6-5|NA
TGTGCCAGCAGTTACTCGAAAAGCGGGAGGGCCTCGAACACCGGGGAGCTGTTTTTT
CASSYSKSGRASNTGELFF
>TRBD1|TRBJ2-7|TRBV20-1|NA
TGCAGTGCGAAGCGTGGGACAGGGGGGTACGAGCAGTACTTC
CSAKRGTGGYEQYF
>TRBD2|TRBJ2-2|TRBV11-2|NA
TGTGCCAGCAGCTTGACTAAGGACTCGGGGGGCGGGGAGCTGTTTTTT
CASSLTKDSGGGELFF
>NA|TRBJ2-7|TRBV7-3|NA
TGTGCCAGCAGCCCCTCCCCCCGGACCCCCTTAAGGGAGCAGTACTTC
CASSPSPRTPLREQYF
>TRBD1|TRBJ2-2|TRBV12-3/TRBV12-4|NA
TGTGCCAGCAGTTCCCAGGGACAGGGGAACACCGGGGAGCTGTTTTTT
CASSSQGQGNTGELFF
>TRBD2|TRBJ2-7|TRBV12-3/TRBV12-4|many
TGTGCCAGCAGTTGGGGACTATACGAGCAGTACTTC
CASSWGLYEQYF
>TRBD2|TRBJ2-5|TRBV12-3/TRBV12-4|once
TGTGCCTGCAGCACAACCGGACTAGCGGGAGCCCAAGAGACCCAGTACTTC
CACSTTGLAGAQETQYF
>TRBD1|TRBJ2-7|TRBV7-6|NA
TGTGCCAGCAGCTCGCGACAGGGGTTGGAGCAGTACTTC
CASSSRQGLEQYF
>NA|TRBJ2-2|TRBV11-2|few
TGTGCCAGCAGCTTAGGCCTGAGTACCGGGGAGCTGTTTTTT
CASSLGLSTGELFF
>NA|TRBJ2-3|TRBV12-3/TRBV12-4|few
TGTGCCAGCAGTACCCTCCCGGGACGGGACTCTGGCGACACAGATACGCAGTATTTT
CASSTLPGRDSGDTDTQYF
>TRBD1|TRBJ2-1|TRBV6-2/TRBV6-3|NA
TGTGCCAGCAGTTACTCGACAGGGCCACCTATCTCCTACAATGAGCAGTTCTTC
CASSYSTGPPISYNEQFF
>NA|TRBJ1-1|TRBV5-1|few
TGCGCCAGCAGCCACAAGGGGACTGAAGCTTTCTTT
CASSHKGTEAFF
>TRBD2|TRBJ2-3|TRBV7-9|NA
TGTGCCAGCAGCTTCGAGCGACTAGCGGGAGGAACAGATACGCAGTATTTT
CASSFERLAGGTDTQYF
>NA|TRBJ2-1|TRBV4-1|NA
TGCGCCAGCAGCCAAGAAGGTGGACTTCCCAATGAGCAGTTCTTC
CASSQEGGLPNEQFF
>TRBD1|TRBJ2-6|TRBV2|NA
TGTGCCAGCAGGGACAGGGAGGTATCTGGGGCCAACGTCCTGACTTTC
CASRDREVSGANVLTF
>NA|TRBJ1-2|TRBV12-3/TRBV12-4|NA
TGTGCCAGCAGTGGGGGATTTAACTATGGCTACACCTTC
CASSGGFNYGYTF
>TRBD2|TRBJ2-1|TRBV4-2|few
TGTGCCAGCAGCCTAGGGACTAGCGGGGGGAGGTCCTACAATGAGCAGTTCTTC
CASSLGTSGGRSYNEQFF
>NA|TRBJ1-3|TRBV15|NA
TGTGCCACCCAAGACAGGACCTACAGCTCTGGAAACACCATATATTTT
CATQDRTYSSGNTIYF
>TRBD2|TRBJ2-7|TRBV20-1|NA
TGCAGTGCCGCTAGCGGGAGCTACGAGCAGTACTTC
CSAASGSYEQYF